Below, 20 T cell receptor beta chains from the same sample are listed, as sequenced in a study of lymphopenia after photon versus proton radiotherapy. This table comes from immunoSEQ multiplex PCR, and its TCRdb copy is limited to in-frame clones, with some not included. The sample yields over 15,000 clones, around nine tenths seen once. The sample was peripheral blood, taken from a patient treated with proton-based radiotherapy. The receptors shown here come from a man in his 70s with pancreatic cancer.

The rearrangement links TRBV6-6 to TRBJ1-1; 7 bases are shared with TRBD1. This CDR3 has 13 amino acids. Germline V gene sequence: CDR1 MNHNY, CDR2 SVGAGI (reference sequence). The ends lost 4 bases at V and 8 bases at J; junction bases unmatched: 7. The DNA of the CDR3 is TGTGCCAGCAGTTCCCAGGGGGTAGAAGAAGCTTTCTTT. Translating it yields CASSSQGVEEAFF.

The rearrangement links TRBV5-1 to TRBJ1-6, with D possibly TRBD1 on 6 matching bases. V was trimmed by 4 bases and J by 3 bases, leaving 23 bases between them. Per germline, CDR1 SGHRS and CDR2 YFSETQ. The CDR3 has 19 residues. The CDR3 sequence is CASSLRGPFYEVYNSPLHF. The CDR3, as DNA: TGCGCCAGCAGCCTCAGGGGCCCTTTCTACGAAGTCTATAATTCACCCCTCCACTTT.

The V and J genes are TRBV5-6 and TRBJ2-3; the match to TRBD2 covers 11 bases. This CDR3 has 17 amino acids. The V gene end was trimmed by 0 bases and the J gene end by 3 bases; junction bases not matched to a gene: 6. In germline, CDR1 is SGHDT, CDR2 YYEEEE. CDR3 in amino acids: CASSLDVAGGWTDTQYF. DNA for the CDR3: TGTGCCAGCAGCTTGGACGTAGCGGGAGGGTGGACAGATACGCAGTATTTT.

V is TRBV14 and J is TRBJ1-2; maybe TRBD1 (5 bases). Germline lookup yields CDR1 SGHDN and CDR2 FVKESK. Deletions cut 4 bases from V and 5 bases from J, with 20 bases between. The CDR3 length is 16 residues. CDR3 loop: CASSPRPRAGEYGYTF. The CDR3, as DNA: TGTGCCAGCAGCCCGCGGCCCAGGGCGGGAGAGTATGGCTACACCTTC.

The rearrangement uses TRBV6-1 and TRBJ1-1; TRBD1 might be the D (6 bases). V was clipped by 7 bases and J by 1 base, with 16 bases between them. The length of the CDR3 is 15 residues. Per the germline V gene, CDR1 is MNHNS and CDR2 is SASEGT. The CDR3 protein is CASNQKATGNTEAFF. In DNA, the CDR3 is TGTGCCAGCAACCAAAAGGCGACAGGGAACACTGAAGCTTTCTTT.

The CDR3 here is CASSFQDNTEAFF. CDR3 sequence (DNA): TGTGCCAGCAGCTTCCAGGATAACACTGAAGCTTTCTTT. V and J are TRBV11-3 and TRBJ1-1; D is undetermined. Trimming cost V 3 bases and J 2 bases, with 7 bases left between them. The CDR3 consists of 13 residues. Germline lookup yields CDR1 SGHNT and CDR2 YENEEA. Together with reference TRBV11-3 and TRBJ1-1, the CDR3 gives the full variable domain: EAGVVQSPRYKIIEKKQPVAFWCNPISGHNTLYWYLQNLGQGPELLIRYENEEAVDDSQLPKDRFSAERLKGVDSTLKIQPAELGDSAVYLCASSFQDNTEAFFGQGTRLTVV.

A remark on this clone: One junction end disagrees with the germline gene, perhaps due to a read error. The same CDR3 is also encoded by other DNA sequences in this sample. J is TRBJ2-2 and V is TRBV7-6; TRBD1 agrees at 7 bases. The CDR3 is 16 residues long. CDR1 is SGHVS, CDR2 FNYEAQ, per germline. CDR3 nucleotide sequence: TGTGCCAGTAGCTTTACAGGGACAGTGTACACCGGGGAGCTGTTTTTT. This encodes CASSFTGTVYTGELFF.

This clone was detected only a few times. J is TRBJ1-3 and V is TRBV5-1; D is uncertain. Germline CDR1 reads SGHRS; CDR2 reads YFSETQ. The CDR3 contains 13 residues. Trimming removed 4 bases at V and 4 bases at J, with 9 bases between. The CDR3 loop is CASSQREGNTIYF. The CDR3 DNA reads TGCGCCAGCAGCCAGAGGGAAGGAAACACCATATATTTT.

The chain is built from TRBV11-2 and TRBJ2-1, with TRBD1 identical over 9 bases. The CDR3 is 16 residues long. Per the germline V gene, CDR1 is SGHAT and CDR2 is FQNNGV. With 5 bases clipped from V and 9 bases from J, the junction kept 14 bases outside the gene matches. CDR3 loop: CASSRQQGAAGAEQFF. The CDR3 DNA reads as TGTGCCAGCAGCAGGCAACAGGGGGCTGCGGGAGCTGAGCAGTTCTTC.

The rearrangement links TRBV18 to TRBJ2-1; D perhaps matches TRBD1 (5 bases). CDR1 KGHSH and CDR2 LQKENI come from the germline V gene. This CDR3 has 16 amino acids. Trimming left V 0 bases short and J 5 bases short, with 14 bases between. The CDR3 here is CASSPPPVGANNEQFF. CDR3 in DNA: TGTGCCAGCTCACCACCCCCTGTAGGGGCGAACAATGAGCAGTTCTTC.

The chain couples TRBV10-3 to TRBJ1-1, with TRBD1 identical over 8 bases. This CDR3 has 13 residues. V dropped 5 bases and J dropped 6; count of bases not matched to a gene: 5. Germline V CDR1 and CDR2: ENHRY, SYGVKD. CDR3: CAISKTGEAEAFF. CDR3 nucleotides: TGTGCCATCAGTAAGACAGGGGAGGCTGAAGCTTTCTTT.

V and J are TRBV7-2 and TRBJ1-2; D gene ambiguous. Germline V gives CDR1 SGHTA, CDR2 FQGNSA. This CDR3 is 14 amino acids long. V was clipped by 5 bases and J by 1 base, with 11 bases between them. The CDR3 bases are TGTGCCAGCAGCCCCAGAGAATTTAACTATGGCTACACCTTC. It is translated as CASSPREFNYGYTF.

V and J are TRBV30 and TRBJ1-3; D is unresolved. Germline-derived CDR1 and CDR2 are GTSNPN and SVGIG (reference sequence). This CDR3 is built from 12 residues. V was pared by 3 bases and J by 4 bases, with 7 bases between. The CDR3 DNA follows: TGTGCCTGGAGGTGGTTGGGAAACACCATATATTTT. Translating gives CAWRWLGNTIYF.

The chain is built from TRBV19 and TRBJ1-5; 11 bases are shared with TRBD1. The CDR3 loop spans 14 amino acids. V lost 3 bases and J lost 12; bases outside the gene matches: 7. Germline CDR1 LNHDA, CDR2 SQIVND (reference sequence). DNA for the CDR3: TGTGCCAGTAGTATGCAGAGGACAGGGGGCTTCCAGCATTTT. Its translation: CASSMQRTGGFQHF.

The chain carries TRBV5-1 and TRBJ1-4; TRBD1 is a possible D gene (5 bases). The germline gives CDR1 SGHRS, CDR2 YFSETQ. V gave up 4 bases and J gave up 4 bases, with 11 bases separating them. The CDR3 covers 14 residues. CDR3 loop: CASSRTPDNEKLFF. The CDR3 coding sequence is TGCGCCAGCAGCCGGACACCCGATAATGAAAAACTGTTTTTT.

The V call is TRBV2, the J call TRBJ1-5; D perhaps matches TRBD1 (6 bases). Germline CDR1 and CDR2: SNHLY and FYNNEI. The V end was cut by 6 bases, the J end by 5 bases, with 14 bases between. The CDR3 covers 14 residues. The CDR3 spells CASRKGGGDQPQHF. The CDR3 DNA is TGTGCCAGCAGGAAGGGGGGCGGGGATCAGCCCCAGCATTTT.

V and J are TRBV19 and TRBJ2-1; 10 nucleotides line up with TRBD2. The CDR3 contains 13 residues. CDR1 and CDR2 (germline): LNHDA, SQIVND (reference sequence). V shed 6 bases, J shed 5 bases, and the junction held 1 base outside the gene matches. CDR3 coding DNA: TGTGCCAGTAGACTAGCGGGGAACAATGAGCAGTTCTTC. This encodes CASRLAGNNEQFF.

V gene TRBV5-1 combines with J gene TRBJ2-5, with D perhaps matching TRBD1 or TRBD2 (6 bases each). The V end lost 0 bases, the J end lost 2 bases, and 14 bases lay between the germline ends. This CDR3 is built from 16 residues. Germline V gene lookup returns CDR1 SGHRS and CDR2 YFSETQ. CDR3 nucleotide sequence: TGCGCCAGCAGCTTGGGGGGGGCGGCGGGACAAGAGACCCAGTACTTC. It codes for CASSLGGAAGQETQYF.

The rearrangement joins TRBV28 to TRBJ2-5; D unclear. This CDR3 has 13 residues. Between the trimmed V and J ends, which lost 5 bases and 5 bases, there was a span of 12 bases. Germline V gene sequence: CDR1 MDHEN, CDR2 SYDVKM. The CDR3 DNA follows: TGTGCCAGCAGTCATACTCCGGCCGAGACCCAGTACTTC. It specifies CASSHTPAETQYF.

The V and J genes are TRBV18 and TRBJ2-3; no clear D gene. With 4 bases removed from V and 2 bases from J, the gap between germline ends came to 10 bases. The CDR3 length is 14 residues. Germline values: CDR1 KGHSH, CDR2 LQKENI. CDR3 nucleotides: TGTGCCAGCTCACTTACCCCTAACACAGATACGCAGTATTTT. Amino acid sequence: CASSLTPNTDTQYF.